The T cell receptor beta chain under discussion was sequenced for a study of response to subunit inactivated influenza vaccine (dated by TCRdb to the late 2010s). Context from the whole study: The study used deep quantitative T cell receptor repertoire profiling to track responses to a trivalent subunit inactivated influenza vaccine. Results and caveats for the whole study, not just this receptor: According to the authors, only a limited number of new T cells may be recruited by each seasonal influenza vaccination.

V is clipped by 7 bases and J by 6 bases, and the sequence between their germline boundaries is 13 bases long. As encoded in the germline V gene, CDR1 is MNHNS while CDR2 is SASEGT. Measured from the cysteine to the phenylalanine, the CDR3 is 13 residues long. Solely the CDR3 DNA is kept, with 39 bases framed from the first base. This clonotype showed up many times. Its antigen is currently not known. Per-base qualities were not stored, and no clone one base away is much larger. Library method: RT-PCR. The instrument given in TCRdb is Illumina HiSeq 2500. The public reads were run again by TCRdb, first through fastp at Q25 and then through MiXCR, and only productive beta chains were kept. Rows are combined by CDR3 protein, so each entry shows the most common genes and DNA. The sample has 650,000 to 700,000 distinct CDR3 sequences on record, approximately 15% of them singletons. The ten largest make up 11% of the sample.

The sequence joins TRBV6-1 to TRBJ1-5; the D segment cannot be called with confidence. The clonotype was recovered from a man aged 50 to 60 who received an inactivated influenza vaccine. Donor details come from another sample of the same person, matched by shared clones. The input for sequencing was PBMCs from blood, taken 11 to 12 days after vaccination. The DNA sequence is TGTGCCAGCACGGAGACTCTCTCTCAGCCCCAGCATTTT. This translates into CASTETLSQPQHF.